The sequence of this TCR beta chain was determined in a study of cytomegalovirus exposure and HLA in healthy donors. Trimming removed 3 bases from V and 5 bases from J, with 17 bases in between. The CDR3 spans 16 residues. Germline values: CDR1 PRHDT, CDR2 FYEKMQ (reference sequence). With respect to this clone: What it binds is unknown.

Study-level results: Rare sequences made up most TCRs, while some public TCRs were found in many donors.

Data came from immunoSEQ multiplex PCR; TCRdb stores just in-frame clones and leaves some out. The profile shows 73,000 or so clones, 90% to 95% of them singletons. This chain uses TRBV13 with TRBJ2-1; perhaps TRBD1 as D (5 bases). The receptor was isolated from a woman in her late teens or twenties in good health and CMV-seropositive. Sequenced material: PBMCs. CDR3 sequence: CASSLGQGGRNNEQFF. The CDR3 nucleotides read TGTGCCAGCAGCTTGGGCCAGGGTGGTAGGAACAATGAGCAGTTCTTC.